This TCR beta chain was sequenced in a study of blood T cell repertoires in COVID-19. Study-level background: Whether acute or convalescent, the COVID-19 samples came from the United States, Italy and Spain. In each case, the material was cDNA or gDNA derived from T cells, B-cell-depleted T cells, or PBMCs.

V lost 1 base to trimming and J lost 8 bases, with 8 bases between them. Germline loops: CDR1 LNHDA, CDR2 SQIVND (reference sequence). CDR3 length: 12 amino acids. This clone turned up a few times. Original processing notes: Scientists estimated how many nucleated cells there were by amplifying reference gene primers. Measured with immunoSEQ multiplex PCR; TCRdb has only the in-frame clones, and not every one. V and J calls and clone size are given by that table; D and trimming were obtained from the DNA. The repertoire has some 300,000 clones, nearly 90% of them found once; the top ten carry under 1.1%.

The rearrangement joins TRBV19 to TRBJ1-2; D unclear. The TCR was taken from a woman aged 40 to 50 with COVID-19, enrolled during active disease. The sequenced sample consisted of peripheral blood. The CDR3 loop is CASSIGERGYTF. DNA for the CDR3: TGTGCCAGTAGTATAGGAGAGAGGGGCTACACCTTC.